These T cell receptor beta chains were read from a single sample in a study of T cells in Graves' hyperthyroidism and ophthalmopathy. TCRdb analysed the multiplex PCR reads with MiXCR anew, one entry per CDR3 protein. Found here are about 480,000 distinct CDR3 sequences, roughly 14% of them singletons; the top ten hold over 15%. Sequences were obtained from blood. The receptors derive from a young woman with Graves' hyperthyroidism. The CDR3 runs from the conserved cysteine through the conserved F or W. D genes are given only for firm matches. A row's size may be missing; if present it is once, few, many or a size class.

d_gene	abundance	v_gene	j_gene	CDR3nt	CDR3aa
NA	many	TRBV2	TRBJ2-5	TGTGCCAGCAAAGTGACGGAGTACCAAGAGACCCAGTACTTC	CASKVTEYQETQYF
NA	many	TRBV18	TRBJ2-1	TGTGCCAGCTCACTCCCTATACGGAATGAGCAGTTCTTC	CASSLPIRNEQFF
TRBD2	NA	TRBV12-3/TRBV12-4	TRBJ2-3	TGTGCCAGCAGTCCCACCGGGACTAGAAAAGATACGCAGTATTTT	CASSPTGTRKDTQYF
NA	NA	TRBV19	TRBJ2-1	TGTGCCAGTAGTATAGATTCCCTGCGGTTTGGGCAGTTCTTC	CASSIDSLRFGQFF
TRBD2	many	TRBV24-1	TRBJ2-5	TGTGCCACCAGTGATTTCGCTAGCGGGACGGAGACCCAGTACTTC	CATSDFASGTETQYF
NA	many	TRBV6-1	TRBJ2-1	TGTGCCAGCACCCAAATGTCTGGAAACAATGAGCAGTTCTTC	CASTQMSGNNEQFF
TRBD1	NA	TRBV7-3	TRBJ2-1	TGTGCCAGCAGCTTAATGTCGGCAGGGGGCGCGGAGGAGCAGTTCTTC	CASSLMSAGGAEEQFF
TRBD2	many	TRBV2	TRBJ2-2	TGTGCCAGCAGGGATACGCCGGGACTAGCGGGAGCCGGGGAGCTGTTTTTT	CASRDTPGLAGAGELFF
TRBD2	NA	TRBV7-9	TRBJ2-2	TGTGCCAGCAGTTCTACAACCCGACGACTAGCGCCCACCGGGGAGCTGTTTTTT	CASSSTTRRLAPTGELFF
NA	few	TRBV7-2	TRBJ1-5	TGTGCCAGCAGCTTAGGAGGTTCGGTCCAGCCCCAGCATTTT	CASSLGGSVQPQHF
NA	many	TRBV27	TRBJ2-7	TGTGCCAGCAGTTTAAACCCCAGGGGCCCCTACGAGCAGTACTTC	CASSLNPRGPYEQYF
NA	few	TRBV12-3/TRBV12-4	TRBJ1-5	TGTGCCAGCAGTTTAGGGGGCAGACGGCAGCCCCAGCATTTT	CASSLGGRRQPQHF
TRBD1	many	TRBV3-1	TRBJ1-1	TGTGCCAGCAGCTTCCGGGACAGGAACACTGAAGCTTTCTTT	CASSFRDRNTEAFF
TRBD2	many	TRBV20-1	TRBJ2-3	TGCAGTGCTACTTCTTCTAGCGGGAGTTGGACAGATACGCAGTATTTT	CSATSSSGSWTDTQYF
TRBD2	NA	TRBV5-1	TRBJ2-2	TGCGCCAGCCTAGGGCTAGCGGGAGTCCGCGGGGAGCTGTTTTTT	CASLGLAGVRGELFF
TRBD1	many	TRBV24-1	TRBJ1-5	TGTGCCACCAGTGATTCCAGGAACAGGGGCAGCAATCAGCCCCAGCATTTT	CATSDSRNRGSNQPQHF
TRBD2	NA	TRBV12-3/TRBV12-4	TRBJ2-4	TGTGCCAGCAGTTTAGGGCTAGCGGGAGTCTCGGACATTCAGTACTTC	CASSLGLAGVSDIQYF
TRBD2	NA	TRBV30	TRBJ2-5	TGTGCCTGGGGACTAGCGGGAGGAGAGACCCAGTACTTC	CAWGLAGGETQYF
NA	many	TRBV11-2	TRBJ2-1	TGTGCCAGCAGCCCGTCGTGGAGCGAGCAGTTCTTC	CASSPSWSEQFF
TRBD1	NA	TRBV9	TRBJ2-7	TGTGCCAGCAGCCCCCCCCTGGGGACAGGGAGGTACGAGCAGTACTTC	CASSPPLGTGRYEQYF
NA	many	TRBV19	TRBJ2-7	TGTGCCAGTAGTGCGACTAGTTTCCACGGCTACGAGCAGTACTTC	CASSATSFHGYEQYF
TRBD2	NA	TRBV30	TRBJ2-6	TGTGCCTGGAGTCGGGGGGGATCCGGGGCCAACGTCCTGACTTTC	CAWSRGGSGANVLTF
NA	many	TRBV9	TRBJ2-7	TGTGCCAGCAGCGTTGATCCGTCCAACGAGCAGTACTTC	CASSVDPSNEQYF
TRBD1	many	TRBV5-1	TRBJ1-4	TGCGCCAGCAGCTTGGGGGACAGGACAATGGAAAAACTGTTTTTT	CASSLGDRTMEKLFF
NA	many	TRBV5-5	TRBJ2-3	TGTGCCAGCAGCTTGGTTCCCGAGGATACGCAGTATTTT	CASSLVPEDTQYF
NA	NA	TRBV11-2	TRBJ2-3	TGTGCCAGCAGTACCTCCCTCGCGCAGTATTTT	CASSTSLAQYF
NA	NA	TRBV19	TRBJ1-5	TGTGCCAGTAGTATCGACAGCAGCAATCAGCCCCAGCATTTT	CASSIDSSNQPQHF
NA	NA	TRBV6-1	TRBJ2-5	TGTGCCAGCAGTGAAGATCGATGGGAGCTGGAGACCCAGTACTTC	CASSEDRWELETQYF
TRBD1	NA	TRBV6-5	TRBJ1-1	TGTGCCAGCAGTTACGGACGGGACAGACTCACTGAAGCTTTCTTT	CASSYGRDRLTEAFF
NA	many	TRBV30	TRBJ1-5	TGTGCCTGGAGTGTTCCCTCGAAGGGGGATCAGCCCCAGCATTTT	CAWSVPSKGDQPQHF
NA	many	TRBV12-3/TRBV12-4	TRBJ1-2	TGTGCCAGCAGTTTTGGGGCAGGGGACTATGGCTACACCTTC	CASSFGAGDYGYTF
TRBD2	many	TRBV3-1	TRBJ2-2	TGTGCCAGCAGGCGGACTAGCGGAACTGCACCGGGGGAGCTGTTTTTT	CASRRTSGTAPGELFF
NA	NA	TRBV7-2	TRBJ2-3	TGTGCCAGCAGCTTTTCACTACAGGGAGCTAGCACAGATACGCAGTATTTT	CASSFSLQGASTDTQYF
NA	many	TRBV13	TRBJ1-1	TGTGCCAGCCGGGGGGGAGGGGAGGTGTTGGGCACTGAAGCTTTCTTT	CASRGGGEVLGTEAFF
NA	many	TRBV6-1	TRBJ1-2	TGTGCCAGCAGTGAGTCGGGGGGCTTTGGCTACACCTTC	CASSESGGFGYTF
NA	many	TRBV7-9	TRBJ2-5	TGTGCCAGCAGCTTCGGACAGCCGCAAGAGACCCAGTACTTC	CASSFGQPQETQYF
TRBD1	few	TRBV15	TRBJ2-7	TGTGCCACCAGTTTACGACAGGGTGGATCCTACGAGCAGTACTTC	CATSLRQGGSYEQYF
NA	NA	TRBV7-3	TRBJ1-5	TGTGCCAGCAGCCTCGGAGTTGTGAATCAGCCCCAGCATTTT	CASSLGVVNQPQHF
TRBD2	many	TRBV19	TRBJ2-7	TGTGCCAGTAGTAGAGGACTAGCGGGAGGCGATGGCTCCTACGAGCAGTACTTC	CASSRGLAGGDGSYEQYF
TRBD2	many	TRBV28	TRBJ2-7	TGTGCCAGCAGTTCCCCCACCCCCAGCGGGAGTTACGAGCAGTACTTC	CASSSPTPSGSYEQYF
TRBD2	NA	TRBV7-3	TRBJ2-3	TGTGCCAGCAGCCCTGGACTAGCGGGAGACTCGCAATATTTT	CASSPGLAGDSQYF
NA	NA	TRBV9	TRBJ1-5	TGTGCCAGCAGCGTAGGGGAGAGAAGCAATCAGCCCCAGCATTTT	CASSVGERSNQPQHF
NA	NA	TRBV7-6	TRBJ2-2	TGTGCCAGCAGCTTAGGGGAAGGACAGCGCAACACCGGGGAGCTGTTTTTT	CASSLGEGQRNTGELFF
NA	NA	TRBV5-1	TRBJ2-3	TGCGCCAGCAGCTTGGGACAGCTCGCTAGCACAGATACGCAGTATTTT	CASSLGQLASTDTQYF
NA	many	TRBV12-3/TRBV12-4	TRBJ1-1	TGTGCCAGCAGTTTAAGGGTAAGGAGGGAAGCTTTCTTT	CASSLRVRREAFF
TRBD1	many	TRBV3-1	TRBJ2-1	TGTGCCAGCAGCCCTCACCGGGACAGGGGCAATGAGCAGTTCTTC	CASSPHRDRGNEQFF
TRBD2	NA	TRBV27	TRBJ2-1	TGTGCCAGCAAGAGGGAGCTAGCGGACAATGAGCAGTTCTTC	CASKRELADNEQFF
NA	many	TRBV5-8	TRBJ2-2	TGTGCCAGCAGCCGTCTAGTCTGGCCTCCCAGTCGGGAGCTGTTTTTT	CASSRLVWPPSRELFF
TRBD1	many	TRBV27	TRBJ1-1	TGTGCCAGCAGTCCGGCGGGACAGGGTGTGACTGAAGCTTTCTTT	CASSPAGQGVTEAFF
NA	few	TRBV9	TRBJ2-3	TGTGCCAGCAGCGAGAGAGTCGCAGATACGCAGTATTTT	CASSERVADTQYF
NA	many	TRBV20-1	TRBJ2-1	TGCAGTGCTAGTAACAGGGCTAATGAGCAGTTCTTC	CSASNRANEQFF
NA	many	TRBV20-1	TRBJ2-1	TGCAGTGCTCACGCGCTCATATCGGCCAATGAGCAGTTCTTC	CSAHALISANEQFF
TRBD2	many	TRBV5-1	TRBJ2-2	TGCGCCAGCAGCTTGGTGGGGGTAGCGGGAACGAACACCGGGGAGCTGTTTTTT	CASSLVGVAGTNTGELFF
NA	many	TRBV5-1	TRBJ1-5	TGCGCCAGCAGCCCCCGAGACGGCACCAATCAGCCCCAGCATTTT	CASSPRDGTNQPQHF
TRBD1	NA	TRBV7-9	TRBJ1-1	TGTGCCAGCAGCCCATCGCCCGGACAGGTAAACACTGAAGCTTTCTTT	CASSPSPGQVNTEAFF